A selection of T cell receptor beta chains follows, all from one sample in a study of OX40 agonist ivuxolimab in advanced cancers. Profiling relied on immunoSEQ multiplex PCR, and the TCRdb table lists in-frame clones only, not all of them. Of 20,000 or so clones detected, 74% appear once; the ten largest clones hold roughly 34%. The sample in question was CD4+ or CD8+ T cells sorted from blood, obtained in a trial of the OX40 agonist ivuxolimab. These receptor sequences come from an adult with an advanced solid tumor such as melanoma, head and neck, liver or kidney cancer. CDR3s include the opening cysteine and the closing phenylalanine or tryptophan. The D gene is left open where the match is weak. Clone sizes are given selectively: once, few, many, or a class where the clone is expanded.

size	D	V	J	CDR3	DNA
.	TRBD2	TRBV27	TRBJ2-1	CASTGAGGEQFF	TGTGCCAGCACCGGAGCGGGAGGTGAGCAGTTCTTC
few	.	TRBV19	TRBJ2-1	CASSIGASSYNEQFF	TGTGCCAGTAGTATAGGTGCGAGCTCCTACAATGAGCAGTTCTTC
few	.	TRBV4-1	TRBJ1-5	CASSQVAGDQPQHF	TGCGCCAGCAGCCAAGTCGCCGGGGATCAGCCCCAGCATTTT
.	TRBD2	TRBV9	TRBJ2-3	CASGGGQTADTQYF	TGTGCCAGCGGCGGGGGGCAGACCGCAGATACGCAGTATTTT
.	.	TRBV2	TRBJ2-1	CASSEAGYTDNEQFF	TGTGCCAGCAGTGAGGCGGGGTATACCGACAATGAGCAGTTCTTC
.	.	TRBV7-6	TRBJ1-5	CASSLGLGVQPQHF	TGTGCCAGCAGCTTGGGGTTAGGGGTTCAGCCCCAGCATTTT
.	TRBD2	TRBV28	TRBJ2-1	CASSFIGDYHEQFF	TGTGCCAGCAGTTTTATAGGGGACTACCATGAGCAGTTCTTC
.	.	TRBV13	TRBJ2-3	CASSSDRTSTDTQYF	TGTGCCAGCAGCTCGGACAGAACTAGCACAGATACGCAGTATTTT
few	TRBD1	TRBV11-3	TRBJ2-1	CASSLIFGTGGSYNEQFF	TGTGCCAGCAGCTTAATCTTCGGGACAGGGGGCTCCTACAATGAGCAGTTCTTC
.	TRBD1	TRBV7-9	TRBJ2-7	CASSSPTGDTYEQYF	TGTGCCAGCAGCTCCCCGACAGGGGACACCTACGAGCAGTACTTC
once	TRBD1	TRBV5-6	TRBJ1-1	CATSRGLENTEAFF	TGTGCCACGTCCAGGGGGCTGGAGAACACTGAAGCTTTCTTT
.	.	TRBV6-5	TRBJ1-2	CAILGVYGYTF	TGTGCCATCCTAGGGGTCTATGGCTACACCTTC
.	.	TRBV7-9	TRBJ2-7	CASSLGRGFDEQYF	TGTGCCAGCAGCTTGGGCCGAGGGTTTGACGAGCAGTACTTC
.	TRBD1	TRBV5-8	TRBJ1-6	CASSSGQGLGSPLHF	TGTGCCAGCAGCTCTGGACAGGGGTTGGGTTCACCCCTCCACTTT
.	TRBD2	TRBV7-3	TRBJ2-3	CASSPDSLAGPQTDTQYF	TGTGCCAGCAGCCCGGATTCCTTAGCGGGGCCTCAAACAGATACGCAGTATTTT
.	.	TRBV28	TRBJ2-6	CASSPLSGANVLTF	TGTGCCAGCAGCCCGCTGTCTGGGGCCAACGTCCTGACTTTC
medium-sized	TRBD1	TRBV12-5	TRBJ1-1	CASDPGQGRNTEAFF	TGTGCTAGTGACCCTGGACAGGGGAGGAACACTGAAGCTTTCTTT
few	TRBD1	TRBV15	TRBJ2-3	CATSSYRGPDTQYF	TGTGCCACCAGCAGCTACAGGGGACCAGATACGCAGTATTTT
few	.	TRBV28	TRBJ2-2	CASSLFDSGELFF	TGTGCCAGCAGTTTATTTGACTCCGGGGAGCTGTTTTTT
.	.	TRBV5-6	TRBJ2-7	CASSLGQLYEQYF	TGTGCCAGCAGCTTGGGACAGTTATACGAGCAGTACTTC
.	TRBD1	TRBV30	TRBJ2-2	CAGDRGDTGELFF	TGTGCCGGTGACAGGGGTGACACCGGGGAGCTGTTTTTT
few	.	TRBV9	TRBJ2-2	CASSDLSQGHGELFF	TGTGCCAGCAGCGACCTGTCACAGGGCCACGGGGAGCTGTTTTTT
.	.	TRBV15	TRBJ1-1	CATSRVAGNTEAFF	TGTGCCACCAGCAGAGTGGCGGGGAACACTGAAGCTTTCTTT
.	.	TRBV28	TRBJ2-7	CAISGSSYEQYF	TGTGCCATCTCGGGCAGCAGCTACGAGCAGTACTTC
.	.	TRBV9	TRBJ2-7	CASSVESGSTKQYF	TGTGCCAGCAGCGTAGAGAGCGGTTCTACGAAACAGTACTTC
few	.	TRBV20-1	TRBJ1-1	CSALREKGAFF	TGCAGTGCATTACGGGAGAAGGGAGCTTTCTTT
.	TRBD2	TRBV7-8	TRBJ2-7	CASSLAAILAGGSYEQYF	TGTGCCAGCAGCTTAGCGGCCATACTAGCGGGAGGCTCCTACGAGCAGTACTTC